Sequencing of this T cell receptor beta chain was carried out in a study of spatial heterogeneity in lung cancer. Study-level background: The approximately 70 donors had untreated early-stage non-small cell lung cancer. Sequenced follow-up PBMC samples came a median of roughly two years after resection, where available.

This CDR3 spans 15 amino acids. V lost 4 bases and J lost 0, with 11 bases in between. The germline V gene encodes CDR1 SGHRS and CDR2 YFSETQ. This clonotype was counted at least ten times. The library protocol tagged each TCR cDNA with a unique molecular identifier. TCRdb ran MiXCR on the 5' RACE reads and lists one entry per CDR3 protein. Found here are some 110,000 distinct CDR3 sequences, 9% to 15% of them singletons; the top ten hold approximately 15%. The time point was: blood at routine non-recurrence follow-up after resection. Whole RNA obtained from tumor, nontumor lung or frozen PBMC underwent sequencing without sorting.

The source material was PBMCs, sampled at follow-up. The chain is built from TRBV5-1 and TRBJ2-1; a weak D match, TRBD1 (6 bases). The sequence derives from a male donor with early-stage non-small cell lung cancer. CDR3 region: CASSRDTDSYNEQFF. Here the CDR3 DNA reads TGCGCCAGCAGCAGGGACACCGACTCCTACAATGAGCAGTTCTTC.